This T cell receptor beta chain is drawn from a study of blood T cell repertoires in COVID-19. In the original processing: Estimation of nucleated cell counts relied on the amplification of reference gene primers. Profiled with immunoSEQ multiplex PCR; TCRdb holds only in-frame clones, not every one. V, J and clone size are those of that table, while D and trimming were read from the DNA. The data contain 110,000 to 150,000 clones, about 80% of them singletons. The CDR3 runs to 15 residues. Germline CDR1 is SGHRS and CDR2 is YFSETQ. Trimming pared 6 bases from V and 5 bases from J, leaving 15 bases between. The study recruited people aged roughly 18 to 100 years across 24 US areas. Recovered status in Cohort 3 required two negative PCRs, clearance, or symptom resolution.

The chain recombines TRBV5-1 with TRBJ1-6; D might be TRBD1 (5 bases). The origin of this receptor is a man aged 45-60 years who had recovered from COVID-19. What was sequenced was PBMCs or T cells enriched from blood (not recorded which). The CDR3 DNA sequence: TGCGCCAGCACGGACACCGTAGCCAATAATTCACCCCTCCACTTT. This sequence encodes CASTDTVANNSPLHF.